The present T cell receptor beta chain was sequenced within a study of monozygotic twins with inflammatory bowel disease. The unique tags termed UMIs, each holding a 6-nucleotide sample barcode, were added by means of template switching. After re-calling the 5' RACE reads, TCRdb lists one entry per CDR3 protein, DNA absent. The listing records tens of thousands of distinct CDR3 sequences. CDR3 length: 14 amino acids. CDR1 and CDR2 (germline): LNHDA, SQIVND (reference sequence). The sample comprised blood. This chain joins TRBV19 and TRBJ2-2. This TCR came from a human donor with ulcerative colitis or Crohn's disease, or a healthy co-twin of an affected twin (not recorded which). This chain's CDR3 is CASRASGFAGELFF.